This TCR beta chain was captured in a study of blood T cells in healthy people across ages. From germline, CDR1 is MGHRA and CDR2 YSYEKL. This CDR3 has 16 amino acids. The V gene end was trimmed by 4 bases and the J gene end by 4 bases; junction bases not matched to a gene: 11. The authors ran a second PCR of roughly 6 to 11 cycles using a sample-barcoded 5' primer and a J-beta primer mix. A single record per CDR3 protein comes from TCRdb applying MiXCR to the 5' RACE reads. This table has 1.8 million or so distinct CDR3 sequences, more than 35% appearing once. This clonotype originated in a human donor in good health. Sequencing was done on a sample of blood. The V call is TRBV4-1, the J call TRBJ1-1; 8 bases fit TRBD1. CDR3 in amino acids: CASSRSGQGWITEAFF. The CDR3 nucleotides are TGCGCCAGCAGCCGATCCGGACAGGGATGGATCACTGAAGCTTTCTTT.